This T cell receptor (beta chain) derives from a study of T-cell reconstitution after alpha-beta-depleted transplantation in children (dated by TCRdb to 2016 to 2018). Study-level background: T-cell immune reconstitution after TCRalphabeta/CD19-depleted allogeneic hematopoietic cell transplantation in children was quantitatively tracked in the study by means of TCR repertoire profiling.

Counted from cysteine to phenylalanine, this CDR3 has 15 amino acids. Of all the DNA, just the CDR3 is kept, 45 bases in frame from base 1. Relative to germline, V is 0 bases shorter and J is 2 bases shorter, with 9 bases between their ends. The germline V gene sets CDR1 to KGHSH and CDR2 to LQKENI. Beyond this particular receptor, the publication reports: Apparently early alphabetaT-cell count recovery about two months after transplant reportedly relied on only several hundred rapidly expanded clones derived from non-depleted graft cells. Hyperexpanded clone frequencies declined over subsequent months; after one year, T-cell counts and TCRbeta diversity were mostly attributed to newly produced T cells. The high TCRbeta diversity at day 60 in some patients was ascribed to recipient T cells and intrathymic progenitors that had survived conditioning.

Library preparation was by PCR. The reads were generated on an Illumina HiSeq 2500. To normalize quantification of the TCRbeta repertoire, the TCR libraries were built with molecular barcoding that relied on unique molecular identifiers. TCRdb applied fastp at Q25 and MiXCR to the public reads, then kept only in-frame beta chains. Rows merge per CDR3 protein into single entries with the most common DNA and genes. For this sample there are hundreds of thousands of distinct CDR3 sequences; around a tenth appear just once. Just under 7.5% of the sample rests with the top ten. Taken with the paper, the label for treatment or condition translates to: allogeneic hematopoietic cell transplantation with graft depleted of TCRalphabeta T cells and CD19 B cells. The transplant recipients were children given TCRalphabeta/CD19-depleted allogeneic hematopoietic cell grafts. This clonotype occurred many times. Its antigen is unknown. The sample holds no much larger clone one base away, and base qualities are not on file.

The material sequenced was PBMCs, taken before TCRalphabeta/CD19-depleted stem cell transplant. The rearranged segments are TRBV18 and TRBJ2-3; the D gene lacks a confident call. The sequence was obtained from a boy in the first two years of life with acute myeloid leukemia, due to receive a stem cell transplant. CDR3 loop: CASSPPPRPTDTQYF. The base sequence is TGTGCCAGCTCACCACCTCCAAGACCCACAGATACGCAGTATTTT.